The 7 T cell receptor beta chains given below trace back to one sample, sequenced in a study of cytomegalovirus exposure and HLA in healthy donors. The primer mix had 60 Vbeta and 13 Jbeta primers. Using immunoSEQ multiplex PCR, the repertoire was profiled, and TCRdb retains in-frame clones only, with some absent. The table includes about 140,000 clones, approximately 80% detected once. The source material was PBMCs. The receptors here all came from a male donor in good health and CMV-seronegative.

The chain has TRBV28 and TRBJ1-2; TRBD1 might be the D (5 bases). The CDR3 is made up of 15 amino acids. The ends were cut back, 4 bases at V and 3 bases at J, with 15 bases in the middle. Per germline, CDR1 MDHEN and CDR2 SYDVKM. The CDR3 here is CASSSQGNYDYGYTF. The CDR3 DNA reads TGTGCCAGCAGTTCTCAGGGTAACTACGACTATGGCTACACCTTC.

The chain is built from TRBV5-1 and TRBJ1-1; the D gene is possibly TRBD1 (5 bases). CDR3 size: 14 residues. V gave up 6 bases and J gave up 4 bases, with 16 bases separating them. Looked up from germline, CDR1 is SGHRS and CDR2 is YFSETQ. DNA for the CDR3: TGCGCCAGCATGTGGCAGGGCTGGAGCACTGAAGCTTTCTTT. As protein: CASMWQGWSTEAFF.

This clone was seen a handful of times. The DNA for the CDR3 is TGTGCCAGCAGTCATAACGGGGAGAGTTCACCCCTCCACTTT. Translating it yields CASSHNGESSPLHF. The chain uses TRBV6-5 and TRBJ1-6, with D hard to call. V was trimmed by 5 bases and J by 9 bases, leaving 14 bases between them. The germline gives CDR1 MNHEY, CDR2 SVGAGI. There are 14 residues in the CDR3.

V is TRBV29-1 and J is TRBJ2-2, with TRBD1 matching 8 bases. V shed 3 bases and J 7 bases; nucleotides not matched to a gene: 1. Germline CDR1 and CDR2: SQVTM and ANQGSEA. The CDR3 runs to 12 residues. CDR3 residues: CSVEDRVGELFF. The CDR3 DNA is TGCAGCGTTGAGGACAGGGTCGGGGAGCTGTTTTTT.

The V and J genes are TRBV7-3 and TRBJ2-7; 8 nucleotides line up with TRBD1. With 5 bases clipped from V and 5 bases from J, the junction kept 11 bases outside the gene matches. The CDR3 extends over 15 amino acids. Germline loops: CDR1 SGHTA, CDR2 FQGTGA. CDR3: CASSPFPTGVDEQYF. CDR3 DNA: TGTGCCAGCAGCCCCTTCCCGACAGGGGTGGACGAGCAGTACTTC. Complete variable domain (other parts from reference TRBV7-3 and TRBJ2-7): GAGVSQTPSNKVTEKGKYVELRCDPISGHTALYWYRQSLGQGPEFLIYFQGTGAADDSGLPNDRFFAVRPEGSVSTLKIQRTERGDSAVYLCASSPFPTGVDEQYFGPGTRLTVT.

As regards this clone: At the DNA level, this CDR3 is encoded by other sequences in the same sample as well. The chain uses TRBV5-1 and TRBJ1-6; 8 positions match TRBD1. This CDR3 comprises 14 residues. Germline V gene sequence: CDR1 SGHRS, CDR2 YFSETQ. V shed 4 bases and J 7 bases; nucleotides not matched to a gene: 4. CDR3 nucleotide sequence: TGCGCCAGCAGCGAGACAGGGGAAAATTCACCCCTCCACTTT. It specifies CASSETGENSPLHF.

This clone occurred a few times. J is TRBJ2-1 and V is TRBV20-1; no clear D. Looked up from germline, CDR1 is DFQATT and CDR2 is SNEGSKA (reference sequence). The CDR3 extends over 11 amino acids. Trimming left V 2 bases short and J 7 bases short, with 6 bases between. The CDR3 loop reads CSARTVNEQFF. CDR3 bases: TGCAGTGCTAGAACGGTAAATGAGCAGTTCTTC.